The subject of this entry is one T cell receptor beta chain. The antigen remains undetermined. This entry comes from a study of cytomegalovirus exposure and HLA in healthy donors. Study findings and constraints: Cytomegalovirus-associated TCR beta chains were listed, numbering some 170.

In germline, CDR1 is SGDLS, CDR2 YYNGEE. The CDR3 totals 13 residues. V was shortened by 1 base and J by 1 base, with 5 bases between the two germline ends. Assay used: immunoSEQ multiplex PCR; TCRdb lists only in-frame clones, some missing. Of 200,000 to 250,000 clones in the sample, around four fifths were seen once. The genes are TRBV9 and TRBJ2-5; no clear D gene. The sequence was collected from a woman aged 30 to 39 in good health and CMV-seropositive. The sequenced material came from PBMCs. CDR3 sequence reads: CASSVRIQETQYF. As DNA, the CDR3 is TGTGCCAGCAGCGTACGGATCCAAGAGACCCAGTACTTC.